These 20 T cell receptor beta chains originate from one sample sequenced in a study of T-cell reconstitution after alpha-beta-depleted transplantation in children. Preparation of the TCRbeta library involved a method that used unique molecular identifiers. TCRdb passed the PCR reads through MiXCR, listing each CDR3 protein once. The sample has about a million distinct CDR3 sequences; roughly 29% are singletons. Sequenced material: PBMCs, mostly from graft donor cells, taken 360 days after TCRalphabeta/CD19-depleted stem cell transplant. These receptors were collected from a boy in the first two years of life who had a stem cell transplant for SCID, so the T cells may come from the graft donor.

The V call is TRBV5-1, the J call TRBJ2-1, with 14 bases matching TRBD2. Germline V gene lookup returns CDR1 SGHRS and CDR2 YFSETQ. CDR3 length equals 18 residues. V gave up 5 bases and J gave up 0 bases; unmatched junction bases: 7. Written as DNA, the CDR3 is TGCGCCAGCAGGGGACTAGCGGGGGCACCGCGCTCCTACAATGAGCAGTTCTTC. Translation gives CASRGLAGAPRSYNEQFF.

This clonotype occurred many times. The chain employs TRBV14 and TRBJ2-2; 8 positions agree with TRBD1. The germline CDR1 and CDR2 sequences are SGHDN and FVKESK. V lost 3 bases, J lost 0 bases, and 3 bases stayed unmatched. This CDR3 region has 16 residues. CDR3 nucleotide sequence: TGTGCCAGCAGCCACAGGACAGGGCCGAACACCGGGGAGCTGTTTTTT. This translates into CASSHRTGPNTGELFF.

Only a few counts were recorded for this clonotype. J is TRBJ2-1 and V is TRBV7-2, with a weak D call TRBD1 (5 bases). CDR1 is SGHTA and CDR2 is FQGNSA in the germline V gene. V was pared by 2 bases and J by 8 bases, with 16 bases between. The CDR3 has 15 amino acids. The CDR3 reads CASSLLGAKGDEQFF. The CDR3 DNA is TGTGCCAGCAGCTTATTAGGGGCCAAGGGCGATGAGCAGTTCTTC.

The chain carries TRBV20-1 and TRBJ2-1; D ambiguous. The CDR3 spans 14 residues. V was cut by 2 bases and J by 1 base, with 9 bases left in between. Per germline, CDR1 DFQATT and CDR2 SNEGSKA (reference sequence). The CDR3 here is CSARTAPSYNEQFF. CDR3 DNA sequence: TGCAGTGCTAGAACAGCTCCATCCTACAATGAGCAGTTCTTC.

A few counts support this clonotype. The genes are TRBV10-3 and TRBJ2-7, with D unclear. Trimming removed 4 bases from V and 2 bases from J, with 15 bases in between. Germline loops: CDR1 ENHRY, CDR2 SYGVKD. The CDR3 length is 15 residues. The CDR3 loop reads CAISVGVNIAYEQYF. In nucleotides, the CDR3 is TGTGCCATCAGTGTTGGCGTTAATATAGCCTACGAGCAGTACTTC.

This clonotype was observed a few times. The rearrangement uses TRBV12-3 or TRBV12-4 and TRBJ1-1; no reliable D call. The CDR3 is 13 amino acids. The germline V and J ends were trimmed by 5 bases and 4 bases, with 11 bases remaining between them. This CDR3 reads CASSPAVSTEAFF. For the CDR3, the DNA is TGTGCCAGCAGTCCGGCGGTAAGCACTGAAGCTTTCTTT.

This clonotype was counted only a few times. This sequence joins TRBV5-1 and TRBJ2-3, with unresolved D. The CDR3 is 14 residues long. Germline CDR1 and CDR2: SGHRS and YFSETQ. V was clipped by 0 bases and J by 1 base, with 6 bases between them. In nucleotides, the CDR3 is TGCGCCAGCAGCTTGGTTTCGCGCACAGATACGCAGTATTTT. Amino acid sequence: CASSLVSRTDTQYF.

The rearrangement joins TRBV9 to TRBJ1-5; no clear D. The V gene lost 0 bases and the J gene lost 0 bases, with 10 bases spanning the gap. CDR1 and CDR2 from the germline V gene are SGDLS and YYNGEE. The CDR3 totals 16 residues. The CDR3 here is CASSVEASHSNQPQHF. The CDR3 DNA sequence: TGTGCCAGCAGCGTAGAGGCCAGTCATAGCAATCAGCCCCAGCATTTT.

CDR3 sequence reads: CASSFRDGPRGEQFF. CDR3 bases: TGTGCCAGCAGCTTTCGGGACGGGCCAAGGGGTGAGCAGTTCTTC. V is TRBV7-2 and J is TRBJ2-1; perhaps D is TRBD1 or TRBD2 (5 bases each). V lost 3 bases to trimming and J lost 9 bases, with 18 bases between them. The V gene's germline CDR1 is SGHTA and CDR2 FQGNSA. The CDR3 sequence is 15 residues long.

This clonotype was detected many times. The J gene is TRBJ2-1, the V gene TRBV2, with 11 bases matching TRBD1. There are 14 residues in the CDR3. Germline-derived CDR1 and CDR2 are SNHLY and FYNNEI. The V and J ends lost 6 bases and 7 bases, in that order; junction bases with no gene match: 5. The DNA of the CDR3 is TGTGCCAGCAGCCGAGGGACAGGGGGGAATGAGCAGTTCTTC. It specifies CASSRGTGGNEQFF.

This chain joins TRBV6-1 and TRBJ1-1; a possible D gene is TRBD1 (5 bases). Trimming removed 6 bases from V and 4 bases from J, with 12 bases in between. CDR1 is MNHNS, CDR2 SASEGT, per germline. CDR3 length: 13 residues. CDR3 nucleotide sequence: TGTGCCAGCAGCCAAGGGGTGAGCACTGAAGCTTTCTTT. Translation: CASSQGVSTEAFF.

Only a few counts were recorded for this clonotype. This chain uses TRBV11-1 with TRBJ2-7; D gene ambiguous. The CDR3 sequence is 12 residues long. Germline CDR1 and CDR2: SGHAT and FQDESV (reference sequence). Trimming shortened V by 4 bases and J by 6 bases, and 10 bases separated the two germline ends. The CDR3 region is CASSSHNPEQYF. CDR3 DNA sequence: TGTGCCAGCAGCTCACATAATCCCGAGCAGTACTTC.

This clonotype was detected only a few times. V is TRBV3-1 and J is TRBJ2-5; perhaps TRBD2 as D (6 bases). This CDR3 has 16 residues. Trimming cost V 0 bases and J 2 bases, with 13 bases left between them. CDR1 and CDR2 from the germline V gene are LGHDT and YNNKEL (reference sequence). The CDR3: CASSQDLTSRQETQYF. The DNA of the CDR3 is TGTGCCAGCAGCCAAGATTTAACTAGCAGACAAGAGACCCAGTACTTC.

The chain carries TRBV5-1 and TRBJ2-4, with a tentative D call TRBD1 (5 bases). V lost 2 bases and J lost 8, with 8 bases in between. The CDR3 extends over 12 amino acids. CDR1 and CDR2 from the germline V gene are SGHRS and YFSETQ. CDR3 in DNA: TGCGCCAGCAGCTTTCAGGGTGACATTCAGTACTTC. It is translated as CASSFQGDIQYF.

The chain combines TRBV28 with TRBJ2-1; the match to TRBD2 covers 13 bases. This CDR3 has 15 residues. V was pared by 5 bases and J by 4 bases, with 2 bases of the junction left unmatched. CDR1 is MDHEN, CDR2 SYDVKM, per germline. The CDR3 DNA follows: TGTGCCAGCAGTATGACTAGCGGGGGGTACAATGAGCAGTTCTTC. Translated, it gives CASSMTSGGYNEQFF. The variable domain in full, completed from reference TRBV28 and TRBJ2-1, reads DVKVTQSSRYLVKRTGEKVFLECVQDMDHENMFWYRQDPGLGLRLIYFSYDVKMKEKGDIPEGYSVSREKKERFSLILESASTNQTSMYLCASSMTSGGYNEQFFGPGTRLTVL.

This clonotype was counted between two and nine times. V usage is TRBV6-1 and J usage is TRBJ2-2, with D perhaps matching TRBD1 or TRBD2 (5 bases each). The germline V and J ends were trimmed by 5 bases and 0 bases, with 13 bases remaining between them. There are 16 residues in the CDR3. CDR1 and CDR2 from the germline V gene are MNHNS and SASEGT. CDR3 bases: TGTGCCAGCAGTCAATTTCCGGGACCGAACACCGGGGAGCTGTTTTTT. Amino acids: CASSQFPGPNTGELFF.

The chain couples TRBV27 to TRBJ2-7; D may be TRBD1 (6 bases). Germline CDR1 is MNHEY and CDR2 is SMNVEV (reference sequence). V was pared by 5 bases and J by 3 bases, with 14 bases between. The CDR3 spans 14 residues. CDR3 bases: TGTGCCAGCAGTCCTCGACAGGACCTCTACGAGCAGTACTTC. Translation: CASSPRQDLYEQYF.

The V call is TRBV20-1, the J call TRBJ1-1; tentative D call: TRBD1 (5 bases). Germline V gives CDR1 DFQATT, CDR2 SNEGSKA (reference sequence). The CDR3 totals 15 residues. Trimming left V 5 bases short and J 3 bases short, with 19 bases between. The CDR3 loop is CSAVGGGRGDTEAFF. CDR3 sequence (DNA): TGCAGTGCTGTGGGGGGAGGACGGGGCGACACTGAAGCTTTCTTT.

The V gene is TRBV7-8, the J gene TRBJ2-2; D remains ambiguous. The CDR3 extends over 13 amino acids. CDR1 and CDR2 from the germline V gene are SGHVS and FQNEAQ. Trimming stripped 5 bases from V and 6 bases from J, with 10 bases between. The CDR3 loop reads CASSPRWSGELFF. In nucleotides, the CDR3 is TGTGCCAGCAGCCCCCGGTGGTCCGGGGAGCTGTTTTTT. The variable domain in full, with the rest retrieved from reference TRBV7-8 and TRBJ2-2, is GAGVSQSPRYKVAKRGQDVALRCDPISGHVSLFWYQQALGQGPEFLTYFQNEAQLDKSGLPSDRFFAERPEGSVSTLKIQRTQQEDSAVYLCASSPRWSGELFFGEGSRLTVL.

J is TRBJ2-2 and V is TRBV7-9, with TRBD1 matching over 8 bases. The J segment lost 4 bases and the V segment lost 5 bases, leaving 12 bases of the junction unmatched. Germline-derived CDR1 and CDR2 are SEHNR and FQNEAQ (reference sequence). The CDR3 runs to 17 residues. This CDR3 is CASSRDGQGGTTGELFF. The CDR3, as DNA: TGTGCCAGCAGCCGAGACGGACAGGGAGGAACCACCGGGGAGCTGTTTTTT.